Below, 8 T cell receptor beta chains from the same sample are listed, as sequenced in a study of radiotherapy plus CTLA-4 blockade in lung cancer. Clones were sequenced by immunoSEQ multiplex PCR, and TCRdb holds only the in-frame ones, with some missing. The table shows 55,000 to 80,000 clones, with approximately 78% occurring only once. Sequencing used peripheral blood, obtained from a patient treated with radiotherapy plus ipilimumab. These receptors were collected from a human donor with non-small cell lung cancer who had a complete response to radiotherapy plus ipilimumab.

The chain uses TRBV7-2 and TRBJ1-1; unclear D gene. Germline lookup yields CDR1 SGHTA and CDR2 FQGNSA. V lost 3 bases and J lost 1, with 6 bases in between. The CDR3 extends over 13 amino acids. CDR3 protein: CASSFRGNTEAFF. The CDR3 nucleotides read TGTGCCAGCAGCTTCCGAGGGAACACTGAAGCTTTCTTT.

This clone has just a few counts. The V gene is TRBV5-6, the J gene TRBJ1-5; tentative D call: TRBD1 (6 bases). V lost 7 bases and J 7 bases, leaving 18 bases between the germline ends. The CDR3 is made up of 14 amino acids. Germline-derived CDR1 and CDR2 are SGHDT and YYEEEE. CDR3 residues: CASASRGPGQPQHF. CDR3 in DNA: TGTGCCAGCGCCTCCAGGGGTCCGGGACAGCCCCAGCATTTT.

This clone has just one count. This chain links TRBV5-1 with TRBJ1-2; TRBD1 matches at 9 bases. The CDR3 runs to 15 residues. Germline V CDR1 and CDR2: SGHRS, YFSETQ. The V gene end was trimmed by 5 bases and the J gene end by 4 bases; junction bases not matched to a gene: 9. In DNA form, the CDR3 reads TGCGCCAGCAGTCCGGACAGGGGCGAGAGCTATGGCTACACCTTC. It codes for CASSPDRGESYGYTF.

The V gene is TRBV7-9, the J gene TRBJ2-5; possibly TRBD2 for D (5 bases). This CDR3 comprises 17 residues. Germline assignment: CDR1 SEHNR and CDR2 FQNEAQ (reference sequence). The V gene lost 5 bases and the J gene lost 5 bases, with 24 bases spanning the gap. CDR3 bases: TGTGCCAGCAGCCTTCGTCTAGGGCGGGCGAAGACGGAGACCCAGTACTTC. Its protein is CASSLRLGRAKTETQYF.

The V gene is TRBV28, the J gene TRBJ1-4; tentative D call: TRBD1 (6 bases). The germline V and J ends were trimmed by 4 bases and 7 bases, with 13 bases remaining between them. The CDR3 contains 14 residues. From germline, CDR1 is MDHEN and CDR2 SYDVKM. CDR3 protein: CASSSAGVGEKLFF. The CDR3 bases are TGTGCCAGCAGTTCTGCAGGGGTGGGTGAAAAACTGTTTTTT.

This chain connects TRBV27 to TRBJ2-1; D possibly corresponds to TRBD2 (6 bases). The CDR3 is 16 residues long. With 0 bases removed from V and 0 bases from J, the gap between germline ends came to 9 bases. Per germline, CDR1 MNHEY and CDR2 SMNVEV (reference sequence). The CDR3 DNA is TGTGCCAGCAGTTTATCGGCGGGGATCTCCTACAATGAGCAGTTCTTC. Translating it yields CASSLSAGISYNEQFF.

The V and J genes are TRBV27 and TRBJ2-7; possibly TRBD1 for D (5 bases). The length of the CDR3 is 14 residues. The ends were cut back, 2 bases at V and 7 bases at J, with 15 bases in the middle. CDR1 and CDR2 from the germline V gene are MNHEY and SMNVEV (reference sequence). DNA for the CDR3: TGTGCCAGCAGTTTAGGCCTAGGGGCCAGTGAGCAGTACGTC. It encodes CASSLGLGASEQYV.

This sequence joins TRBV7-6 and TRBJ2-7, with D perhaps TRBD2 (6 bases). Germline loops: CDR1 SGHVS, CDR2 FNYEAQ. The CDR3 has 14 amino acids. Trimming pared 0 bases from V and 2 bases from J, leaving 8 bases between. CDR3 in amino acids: CASSLAGGTYEQYF. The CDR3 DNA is TGTGCCAGCAGCTTAGCGGGGGGAACCTACGAGCAGTACTTC.